This TCR beta chain was retrieved from a study of T cells in Graves' hyperthyroidism and ophthalmopathy (dated by TCRdb to the late 2010s). A note on the overall study: To identify TCR V-J signatures that set the groups apart, the researchers used a discovery cohort of about a hundred patients, made up of 40 to 45 with Graves' ophthalmopathy and some 58 with stable Graves' hyperthyroidism. The 85 to 100 discovery patients were randomly split 7:3 into training and test sets. Following sampling, methimazole starting at 30 mg daily was given to hyperthyroidism patients, and high-dose intravenous methylprednisolone was given to ophthalmopathy patients. The study also compared thyroid tissue and blood T-cell repertoires from several Graves' hyperthyroidism patients. An independent validation cohort of under 20 hyperthyroidism patients and approximately 17 patients who later progressed to ophthalmopathy tested prospective prediction of ophthalmopathy. The paper reports TCR Vbeta CDR3 sequencing of 140 or so peripheral blood samples: 40 to 45 ophthalmopathy, fewer than 80 hyperthyroidism and approximately 17 progressor patients. Broad study findings and their caveats: Blood samples also contained most of the expanded thyroid clonotypes (frequency above 0.001), which suggests that blood repertoires may reflect thyroid immune responses. A model built on a 13 V-J signature distinguished ophthalmopathy from stable hyperthyroidism, reaching about 89% sensitivity and about 81% specificity in cross-validation and 80%/75% in testing. Sample size was not statistically predetermined, and investigators were not blinded to group allocation. During validation, the model predicted progression to ophthalmopathy a median of roughly 7.1 months ahead of onset, with roughly 65% sensitivity and about 72% specificity.

The TCR beta CDR3 regions were amplified from the RNA transcripts. For the first round of RT-PCR on the TCR CDR3, the HTBI primer set was used together with the Qiagen OneStep RT-PCR kit. A second multiplex PCR round built the libraries, followed by size selection and purification. Sequencing of the libraries was done on an Illumina HiSeq2000 using paired-end 100 bp reads. Concerning the study's data processing: SOAPnuke was used to process the raw data, with reads discarded if the reads contained adapters or uncalled bases, had a mean Phred below 15, or lacked an exact constant-primer or identifier match. High-quality paired reads were merged using COPE v1.2.5, and each unique nucleotide sequence was defined as a clonotype. Clonotypes were aligned to IMGT TRBV, TRBD and TRBJ reference segments using MiTCR v1.1. The analysis included only V-J combinations with a frequency above 0.0001, which together covered over 98% of the repertoires. A TCS score was defined as the ratio of F50 (clonal expansion) to E x V (chaos), with BLOSUM62-based TCRdist applied between CDR3 peptides within each V-J. Welch's t-statistics and random forest reduced 500 to 550 V-J features to 13, which were used in a naive Bayes classifier (R e1071). The similarity between thyroid and blood repertoires was quantified using the Morisita-Horn index. TCRdb trimmed public reads at Q25 via fastp, called clones via MiXCR and kept in-frame beta chains. Rows are unified per CDR3 protein, each entry keeping the most common DNA and genes. TCRdb's processing, not the authors' own work, is the source of the V and J calls. The sample table records around 600,000 distinct CDR3 sequences; 45% of these occur just once. The ten largest account for roughly 6.5% of the sample.

The study excluded patients with uncontrolled infections, other autoimmune diseases, pregnancy or lactation. Diagnoses were based on clinical symptoms, serum thyroxine and TRAb, thyroid ultrasound and orbital computed tomography. Total RNA was extracted with Trizol reagent, and quality was checked on an Agilent 2100 Bioanalyzer. Concerning this clonotype: Its antigen remains undetermined. At one of its ends the junction is not consistent with the germline gene, which may arise from a read error.

Counted from cysteine to phenylalanine, this CDR3 has 14 amino acids. The sequence is cut down to CDR3 DNA, 42 bases in frame from base 1. CDR1 and CDR2, per the germline V gene, are SGHRS and YFSETQ. The sequencing input was peripheral blood or thyroid tissue (not recorded which). The chain is encoded by TRBV5-1 joined to TRBJ1-6; there is no confident call for the D gene. The sequence was collected from an adult man with Graves' disease, either hyperthyroidism or ophthalmopathy (not recorded which). The nucleotide sequence is TGTGCCAGCAGCTTGTACATTCAGAATTCACCCCTCCACTTT. The translation is CASSLYIQNSPLHF.